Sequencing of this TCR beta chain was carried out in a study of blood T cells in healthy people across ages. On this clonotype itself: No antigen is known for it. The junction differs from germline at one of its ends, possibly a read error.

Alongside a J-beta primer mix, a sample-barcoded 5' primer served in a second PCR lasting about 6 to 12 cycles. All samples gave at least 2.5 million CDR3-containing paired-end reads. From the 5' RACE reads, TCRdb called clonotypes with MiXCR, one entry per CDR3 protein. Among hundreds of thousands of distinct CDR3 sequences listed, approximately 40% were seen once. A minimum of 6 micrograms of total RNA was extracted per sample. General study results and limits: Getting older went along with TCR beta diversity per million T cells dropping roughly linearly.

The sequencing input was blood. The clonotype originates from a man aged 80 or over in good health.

The CDR3 loop is CASSQFSGTSGRGIYDEQFF. The DNA for the CDR3 is TGTGCCAGCAGCCAATTTTCCGGGACTAGCGGGAGGGGGATCTACGATGAGCAGTTCTTC. The chain uses TRBV4-2 and TRBJ2-1; 16 bases line up with TRBD2. The CDR3 extends over 20 amino acids. Per the germline V gene, CDR1 is LGHNA and CDR2 is YNFKEQ.